This section outlines one T cell receptor (beta chain) sequence together with its context. This specimen comes from a study of blood T cell repertoires in COVID-19. Overall study: From the United States, Italy and Spain came samples of acute and convalescent COVID-19.

Measured with immunoSEQ multiplex PCR; TCRdb has only the in-frame clones, and not every one. Among about 190,000 clones listed, 84% were seen once. The CDR3 contains 13 residues. The V end lost 0 bases, the J end lost 9 bases, and 11 bases lay between the germline ends. Germline V gene sequence: CDR1 SEHNR, CDR2 FQNEAQ (reference sequence). Sequencing was performed on peripheral blood. This sequence joins TRBV7-9 and TRBJ1-2; perhaps TRBD1 as D (6 bases). The source of this sequence is a man aged 30-40 years with active or convalescent COVID-19. CDR3 region: CASSLAQQGRYTF. DNA for the CDR3: TGTGCCAGCAGCTTAGCCCAACAGGGACGCTACACCTTC. The full variable domain, rest sourced from reference TRBV7-9 and TRBJ1-2, is DTGVSQNPRHKITKRGQNVTFRCDPISEHNRLYWYRQTLGQGPEFLTYFQNEAQLEKSRLLSDRFSAERPKGSFSTLEIQRTEQGDSAMYLCASSLAQQGRYTFGSGTRLTVV.